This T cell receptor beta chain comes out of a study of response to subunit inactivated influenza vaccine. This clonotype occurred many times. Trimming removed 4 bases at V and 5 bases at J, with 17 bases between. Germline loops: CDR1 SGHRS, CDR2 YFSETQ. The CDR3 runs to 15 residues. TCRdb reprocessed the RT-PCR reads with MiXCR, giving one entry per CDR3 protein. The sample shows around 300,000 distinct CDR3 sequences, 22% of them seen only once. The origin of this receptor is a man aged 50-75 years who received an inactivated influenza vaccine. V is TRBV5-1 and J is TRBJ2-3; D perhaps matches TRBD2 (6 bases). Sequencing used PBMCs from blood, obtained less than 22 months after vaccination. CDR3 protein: CASSPGVQGGDTQYF. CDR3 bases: TGCGCCAGCAGCCCTGGAGTCCAGGGAGGAGATACGCAGTATTTT.